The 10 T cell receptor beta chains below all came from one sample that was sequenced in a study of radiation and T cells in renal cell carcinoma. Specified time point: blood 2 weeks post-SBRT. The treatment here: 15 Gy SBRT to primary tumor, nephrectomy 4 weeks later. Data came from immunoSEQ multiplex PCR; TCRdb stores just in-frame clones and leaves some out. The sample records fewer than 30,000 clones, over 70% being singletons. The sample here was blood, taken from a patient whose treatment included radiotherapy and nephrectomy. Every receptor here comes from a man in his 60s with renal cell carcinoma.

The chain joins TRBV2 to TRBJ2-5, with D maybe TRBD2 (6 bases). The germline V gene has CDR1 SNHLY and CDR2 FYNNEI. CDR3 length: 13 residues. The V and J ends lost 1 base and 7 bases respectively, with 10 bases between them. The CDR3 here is CASSEDQGGTQYF. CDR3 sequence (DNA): TGTGCCAGCAGTGAAGATCAGGGAGGGACCCAGTACTTC.

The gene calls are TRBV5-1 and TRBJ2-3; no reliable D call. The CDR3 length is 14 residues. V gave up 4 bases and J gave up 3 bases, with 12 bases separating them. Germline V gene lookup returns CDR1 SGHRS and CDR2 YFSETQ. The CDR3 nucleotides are TGCGCCAGCAGCCCTCTGACGGAGACAGATACGCAGTATTTT. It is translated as CASSPLTETDTQYF.

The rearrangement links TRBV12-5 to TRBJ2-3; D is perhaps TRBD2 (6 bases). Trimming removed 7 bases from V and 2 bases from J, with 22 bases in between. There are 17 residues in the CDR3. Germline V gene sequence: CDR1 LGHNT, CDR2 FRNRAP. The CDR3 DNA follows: TGTGCTAGTGTCCGCCTCGTCGGGGGACCGCTCACAGATACGCAGTATTTT. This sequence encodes CASVRLVGGPLTDTQYF. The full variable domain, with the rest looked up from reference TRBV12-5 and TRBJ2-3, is DARVTQTPRHKVTEMGQEVTMRCQPILGHNTVFWYRQTMMQGLELLAYFRNRAPLDDSGMPKDRFSAEMPDATLATLKIQPSEPRDSAVYFCASVRLVGGPLTDTQYFGPGTRLTVL.

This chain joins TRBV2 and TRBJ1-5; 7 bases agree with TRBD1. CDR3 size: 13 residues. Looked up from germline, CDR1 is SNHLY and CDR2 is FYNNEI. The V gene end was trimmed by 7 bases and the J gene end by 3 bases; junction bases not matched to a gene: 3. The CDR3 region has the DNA TGTGCCAGCACGGGACAGTTCAATCAGCCCCAGCATTTT. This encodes CASTGQFNQPQHF.

CDR3 bases: TGTGCCAGCAGCTTGCGGGCCCCCTACTACGAGCAGTACTTC. Translated, it gives CASSLRAPYYEQYF. The chain uses TRBV5-5 and TRBJ2-7; D is ambiguous. The CDR3 has 14 amino acids. Trimming took 1 base from V and 3 from J, leaving 11 bases between them. Germline CDR1 and CDR2: SGHKS and YYEKEE (reference sequence).

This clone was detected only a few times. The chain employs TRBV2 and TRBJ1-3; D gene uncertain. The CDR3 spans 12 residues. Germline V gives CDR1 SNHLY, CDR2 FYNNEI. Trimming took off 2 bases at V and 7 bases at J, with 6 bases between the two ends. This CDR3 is CASSEFGNTIYF. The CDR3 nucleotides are TGTGCCAGCAGTGAATTCGGGAACACCATATATTTT.

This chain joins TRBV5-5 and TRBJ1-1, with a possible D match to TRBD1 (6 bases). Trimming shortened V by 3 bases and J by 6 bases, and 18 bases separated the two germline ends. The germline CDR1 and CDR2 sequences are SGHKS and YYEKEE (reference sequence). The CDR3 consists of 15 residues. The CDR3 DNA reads TGTGCCAGCAGCTCGCTGGGGGGGGCGCGGGCTGAAGCTTTCTTT. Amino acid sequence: CASSSLGGARAEAFF.

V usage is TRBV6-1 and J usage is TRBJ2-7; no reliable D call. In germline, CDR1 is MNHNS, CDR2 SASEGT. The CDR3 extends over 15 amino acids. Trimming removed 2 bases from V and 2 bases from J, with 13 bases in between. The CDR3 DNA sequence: TGTGCCAGCAGTGAACTCATGTACAGAGCCTACGAGCAGTACTTC. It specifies CASSELMYRAYEQYF.

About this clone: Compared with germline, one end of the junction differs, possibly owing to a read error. The CDR3, as DNA: TGCGCCAGCAGCTTGGCAGAGTTGAACACTGGAGCTTTCTTT. Amino acid sequence: CASSLAELNTGAFF. The chain employs TRBV5-1 and TRBJ1-1; no definite D call. Germline CDR1 SGHRS, CDR2 YFSETQ. This CDR3 spans 14 amino acids.

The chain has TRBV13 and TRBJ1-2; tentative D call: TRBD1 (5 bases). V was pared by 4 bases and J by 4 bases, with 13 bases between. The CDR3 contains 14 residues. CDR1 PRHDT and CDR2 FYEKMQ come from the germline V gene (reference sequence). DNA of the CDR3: TGTGCCAGCAGCTCTTCTGGGGCGGGCTATGGCTACACCTTC. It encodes CASSSSGAGYGYTF.